Listed here are 28 T cell receptor beta chains from one sample, sequenced in a study of cytomegalovirus exposure and HLA in healthy donors. The protocol was immunoSEQ multiplex PCR, while the TCRdb copy is restricted to in-frame clones and leaves out a portion. The repertoire includes a few hundred thousand clones, just over 90% of them detected once, and 1.1% sits in the top ten. Material: PBMCs. Every receptor here comes from a young woman in good health and CMV-seronegative.

This clone occurred a few times. The V gene is TRBV6-5, the J gene TRBJ1-2; TRBD1 matches at 8 bases. The CDR3 has 15 residues. Germline-derived CDR1 and CDR2 are MNHEY and SVGAGI. The V segment lost 5 bases and the J segment 7 bases; nucleotides outside the gene matches: 12. The CDR3 is CASSGSGTGTFGYTF. The CDR3 DNA sequence: TGTGCCAGCAGTGGTTCAGGGACAGGCACTTTTGGCTACACCTTC.

This clone appeared a single time. The chain joins TRBV29-1 to TRBJ2-7, with 8 bases fitting TRBD1. This CDR3 has 14 amino acids. Trimming at V came to 6 bases and at J to 1 base, leaving 8 bases not matched to a gene. Germline CDR1 and CDR2: SQVTM and ANQGSEA. The CDR3 sequence is CSVAGGDVSYEQYF. The CDR3 coding sequence is TGCAGCGTGGCAGGGGGCGACGTATCCTACGAGCAGTACTTC.

J is TRBJ2-1 and V is TRBV28; 10 bases are shared with TRBD2. Germline CDR1 reads MDHEN; CDR2 reads SYDVKM. With V trimmed by 7 bases and J by 5 bases, 8 bases remained unmatched. CDR3 length: 15 residues. CDR3 nucleotide sequence: TGTGCCAGCAAGGGAGCGGGAGGGCCTAACAATGAGCAGTTCTTC. Translating gives CASKGAGGPNNEQFF. The full variable domain, in which reference TRBV28 and TRBJ2-1 provide the parts outside the CDR3, is DVKVTQSSRYLVKRTGEKVFLECVQDMDHENMFWYRQDPGLGLRLIYFSYDVKMKEKGDIPEGYSVSREKKERFSLILESASTNQTSMYLCASKGAGGPNNEQFFGPGTRLTVL.

The V gene is TRBV9, the J gene TRBJ2-1; tentative D call: TRBD2 (5 bases). The length of the CDR3 is 16 residues. The ends were cut back, 4 bases at V and 5 bases at J, with 19 bases in the middle. Germline V gene data show CDR1 as SGDLS and CDR2 as YYNGEE. In DNA, the CDR3 is TGTGCCAGCAGCCCCCCCCTAGCCCGACTGCACAATGAGCAGTTCTTC. Residues: CASSPPLARLHNEQFF.

The J gene is TRBJ2-7, the V gene TRBV30; weak D call: TRBD1 (6 bases). Germline assignment: CDR1 GTSNPN and CDR2 SVGIG (reference sequence). V gave up 2 bases and J gave up 0 bases, with 14 bases separating them. The CDR3 covers 15 residues. The CDR3 DNA sequence: TGTGCCTGGAGTAGGGACATGGAGCCCTCCTACGAGCAGTACTTC. Its protein product is CAWSRDMEPSYEQYF.

The gene calls are TRBV11-2 and TRBJ1-5; maybe TRBD1 (5 bases). Germline loops: CDR1 SGHAT, CDR2 FQNNGV. Trimming shortened V by 5 bases and J by 7 bases, and 18 bases separated the two germline ends. The CDR3 covers 15 residues. The CDR3 loop is CASSPNAAGRQPQHF. CDR3 bases: TGTGCCAGCAGCCCCAACGCGGCAGGGAGGCAGCCCCAGCATTTT.

The gene calls are TRBV6-6 and TRBJ2-1; TRBD1 matches 8 bases. V was pared by 9 bases and J by 0 bases, with 10 bases of the junction left unmatched. The CDR3 loop spans 16 amino acids. Looked up from germline, CDR1 is MNHNY and CDR2 is SVGAGI (reference sequence). The DNA of the CDR3 is TGTGCCAGTGTGGGGGACAGGAAGAGCTCCTACAATGAGCAGTTCTTC. Amino acid sequence: CASVGDRKSSYNEQFF.

This chain uses TRBV2 with TRBJ2-4, with 9 bases lining up with TRBD2. Trimming removed 6 bases from V and 2 bases from J; junction bases left unmatched: 8. The CDR3 runs 16 residues. Germline values: CDR1 SNHLY, CDR2 FYNNEI. This chain's CDR3 is CASRAGLALTKNIQYF. In nucleotides, the CDR3 is TGTGCCAGCAGGGCGGGACTAGCATTAACCAAAAACATTCAGTACTTC.

The chain links TRBV7-8 to TRBJ1-5; 9 bases align to TRBD1. CDR3 size: 16 residues. With 4 bases clipped from V and 4 bases from J, the junction kept 8 bases outside the gene matches. CDR1 is SGHVS and CDR2 is FQNEAQ in the germline V gene. This CDR3 is CASSSMGQGDNQPQHF. The CDR3 DNA reads TGTGCCAGCAGCTCAATGGGACAGGGAGATAATCAGCCCCAGCATTTT. The entire variable domain, with the rest obtained from reference TRBV7-8 and TRBJ1-5, is as follows: GAGVSQSPRYKVAKRGQDVALRCDPISGHVSLFWYQQALGQGPEFLTYFQNEAQLDKSGLPSDRFFAERPEGSVSTLKIQRTQQEDSAVYLCASSSMGQGDNQPQHFGDGTRLSIL.

The chain has TRBV7-2 and TRBJ2-7; TRBD1 matches 7 bases. Germline trimming cut 1 base from V and 2 bases from J; bases unmatched to any gene: 8. Germline values: CDR1 SGHTA, CDR2 FQGNSA. This CDR3 spans 16 amino acids. The chain's CDR3 is CASSLVGGQTTYEQYF. The CDR3 region has the DNA TGTGCCAGCAGCTTAGTAGGGGGACAGACCACCTACGAGCAGTACTTC.

This chain's CDR3 is CATSRGPGRGGQPQHF. The CDR3 coding sequence is TGTGCCACCAGCAGAGGCCCAGGGCGAGGCGGCCAGCCCCAGCATTTT. The rearrangement uses TRBV15 and TRBJ1-5, with D perhaps TRBD1 (5 bases). Germline lookup yields CDR1 LNHNV and CDR2 YYDKDF (reference sequence). Trimming took off 1 base at V and 7 bases at J, with 17 bases between the two ends. CDR3 size: 16 residues.

The rearrangement links TRBV5-1 to TRBJ1-1; a weak D match, TRBD1 (5 bases). This CDR3 comprises 15 residues. Trimming removed 0 bases from V and 0 bases from J, with 9 bases in between. CDR1 is SGHRS, CDR2 YFSETQ, per germline. The DNA for the CDR3 is TGCGCCAGCAGCTTGGATCCAGGGATGAACACTGAAGCTTTCTTT. Residues: CASSLDPGMNTEAFF.

This sequence joins TRBV27 and TRBJ2-1, with TRBD2 matching 10 bases. The CDR3 extends over 14 amino acids. Germline V lookup: CDR1 MNHEY, CDR2 SMNVEV (reference sequence). After removal of 6 bases from V and 16 bases from J, the junction contained 15 bases not matched to a gene. CDR3 amino acids: CASSSGLAAPPEFF. CDR3 nucleotides: TGTGCCAGCAGCAGCGGACTAGCGGCCCCCCCCGAATTCTTC.

V gene TRBV6-1 combines with J gene TRBJ1-5; possibly TRBD1 for D (6 bases). The V gene's germline CDR1 is MNHNS and CDR2 SASEGT. The CDR3 is 17 amino acids. V gave up 4 bases and J gave up 3 bases, with 19 bases separating them. For the CDR3, the DNA is TGTGCCAGCAGTGGGATACAGGGTGCTCGCTTCAATCAGCCCCAGCATTTT. Translation: CASSGIQGARFNQPQHF.

The CDR3 region is CASSLPRGKQETQYF. The CDR3 region has the DNA TGTGCCAGCAGCCTTCCTCGGGGGAAACAAGAGACCCAGTACTTC. V is TRBV11-2 and J is TRBJ2-5; weak D call: TRBD2 (6 bases). CDR1 and CDR2 from the germline V gene are SGHAT and FQNNGV. The ends were cut back, 5 bases at V and 2 bases at J, with 15 bases in the middle. The CDR3 is made up of 15 amino acids.

The J gene is TRBJ2-2, the V gene TRBV15; TRBD2 matches 13 bases. CDR1 is LNHNV and CDR2 is YYDKDF in the germline V gene (reference sequence). Trimming at V came to 4 bases and at J to 5 bases, leaving 7 bases not matched to a gene. CDR3 length: 17 amino acids. The CDR3, as DNA: TGTGCCACCAGCACCGGTGGACTAGCGGGAGTTACCGGGGAGCTGTTTTTT. Amino acid sequence: CATSTGGLAGVTGELFF.

This clone was detected once. The DNA of the CDR3 is TGCGCCAGCAGCCAAGGGACAGGGTACACTGAAGCTTTCTTT. Translation: CASSQGTGYTEAFF. The chain carries TRBV5-1 and TRBJ1-1; 9 nucleotides agree with TRBD1. The V and J ends lost 4 bases and 3 bases, in that order; junction bases with no gene match: 4. Looked up from germline, CDR1 is SGHRS and CDR2 is YFSETQ. This CDR3 is built from 14 residues.

The chain is built from TRBV5-4 and TRBJ1-3, with a weak D call TRBD1 (6 bases). The V and J ends lost 0 bases and 0 bases respectively, with 7 bases between them. The germline gives CDR1 SGHNT, CDR2 YYREEE (reference sequence). CDR3 length: 15 residues. The CDR3 sequence is CASSLAQGSGNTIYF. Here the CDR3 DNA reads TGTGCCAGCAGCTTGGCACAGGGCTCTGGAAACACCATATATTTT. Combining the CDR3 with reference TRBV5-4 and TRBJ1-3 gives the whole variable domain ETGVTQSPTHLIKTRGQQVTLRCSSQSGHNTVSWYQQALGQGPQFIFQYYREEENGRGNFPPRFSGLQFPNYSSELNVNALELDDSALYLCASSLAQGSGNTIYFGEGSWLTVV.

The chain employs TRBV19 and TRBJ1-4; 8 bases align to TRBD1. The CDR3 loop spans 14 amino acids. The ends lost 5 bases at V and 4 bases at J; junction bases unmatched: 3. CDR1 and CDR2 from the germline V gene are LNHDA and SQIVND (reference sequence). CDR3 in DNA: TGTGCCAGTAGTCCGACAGGGGATAATGAAAAACTGTTTTTT. This translates into CASSPTGDNEKLFF.

The gene calls are TRBV10-3 and TRBJ1-3; D is unclear. Germline-derived CDR1 and CDR2 are ENHRY and SYGVKD. This CDR3 contains 15 residues. The V end lost 2 bases, the J end lost 0 bases, and 8 bases lay between the germline ends. CDR3 coding DNA: TGTGCCATCAGTGAGGGGTGGAGCTCTGGAAACACCATATATTTT. Residues: CAISEGWSSGNTIYF.

The V call is TRBV9, the J call TRBJ1-3; no clear D. The CDR3 totals 15 residues. V was clipped by 4 bases and J by 0 bases, with 11 bases between them. Germline-derived CDR1 and CDR2 are SGDLS and YYNGEE. CDR3 nucleotides: TGTGCCAGCAGCCCCCGGAGGAGCTCTGGAAACACCATATATTTT. The encoded protein is CASSPRRSSGNTIYF.

This clone was seen just once. The chain joins TRBV2 to TRBJ1-2; 8 positions match TRBD1. The V gene's germline CDR1 is SNHLY and CDR2 FYNNEI. V lost 7 bases to trimming and J lost 7 bases; unmatched junction nucleotides: 14. The length of the CDR3 is 15 residues. CDR3 sequence (DNA): TGTGCCAGCACCGGACAGGGTGCAGTTTTTAGTGGCTACACCTTC. Translating it yields CASTGQGAVFSGYTF.

The chain links TRBV27 to TRBJ1-3; 7 nucleotides line up with TRBD1. Germline CDR1 MNHEY, CDR2 SMNVEV (reference sequence). The CDR3 is 15 residues long. V shed 5 bases and J 4 bases; nucleotides not matched to a gene: 8. For the CDR3, the DNA is TGTGCCAGCAGTATGAAACCGGGACAGGGAAACACCATATATTTT. It encodes CASSMKPGQGNTIYF.

This clone was recorded only once. This rearrangement joins TRBV6-1 to TRBJ1-2; the D gene is possibly TRBD1 (5 bases). V dropped 9 bases and J dropped 3 bases, with 11 bases sitting between them. Germline V gene data show CDR1 as MNHNS and CDR2 as SASEGT. This CDR3 is 12 amino acids long. The CDR3 sequence is CARGGDDYGYTF. The DNA for the CDR3 is TGTGCCAGGGGGGGGGACGACTATGGCTACACCTTC.

The J gene is TRBJ2-2, the V gene TRBV11-2, with D possibly TRBD2 on 6 matching bases. Germline V gene sequence: CDR1 SGHAT, CDR2 FQNNGV. Trimming took off 4 bases at V and 3 bases at J, with 15 bases between the two ends. The CDR3 runs 16 residues. The CDR3 nucleotides read TGTGCCAGCAGCTCCCACTCGGGGGACTACACCGGGGAGCTGTTTTTT. Amino acids: CASSSHSGDYTGELFF.

The chain links TRBV5-1 to TRBJ2-1; D is perhaps TRBD2 (6 bases). The germline V and J ends were trimmed by 1 base and 5 bases, with 13 bases remaining between them. Germline V gives CDR1 SGHRS, CDR2 YFSETQ. This CDR3 is 15 amino acids long. The CDR3 bases are TGCGCCAGCAGCTTGTTGGCGGGGTCAGACAATGAGCAGTTCTTC. Translation: CASSLLAGSDNEQFF.

This sequence joins TRBV2 and TRBJ1-1; unclear D gene. Per the germline V gene, CDR1 is SNHLY and CDR2 is FYNNEI. CDR3 size: 15 residues. V was pared by 1 base and J by 6 bases, with 15 bases between. CDR3 loop: CASSEVRAGTAEAFF. As DNA, the CDR3 is TGTGCCAGCAGTGAAGTCCGGGCGGGTACCGCTGAAGCTTTCTTT.

The chain has TRBV6-1 and TRBJ1-3; D gene uncertain. The length of the CDR3 is 13 residues. Germline assignment: CDR1 MNHNS and CDR2 SASEGT. V was shortened by 10 bases and J by 0 bases, with 10 bases between the two germline ends. The CDR3 loop is CATGTPSGNTIYF. CDR3 nucleotides: TGTGCCACGGGAACACCCTCTGGAAACACCATATATTTT.